The following is a T cell receptor (beta chain) sequence with its context. Its antigen is undetermined. CDR1 SGHVS and CDR2 FQNEAQ come from the germline V gene. With 5 bases removed from V and 4 bases from J, the gap between germline ends came to 15 bases. The CDR3 sequence is 14 residues long. The sample comes from a study of PD-L1 blockade in urothelial cancer. Findings of the study overall: Durable-benefit patients expanded tumor-associated blood clones more at 3 weeks.

Method: immunoSEQ multiplex PCR; TCRdb's copy keeps in-frame clones and lacks some. The sample comprises under 70,000 clones, 85% of which are singletons, and 15% to 18% rests with the top ten. Described time point: pretreatment peripheral blood. The material was PBMCs, obtained around atezolizumab (anti-PD-L1) treatment. The chain is built from TRBV7-8 and TRBJ2-7; D perhaps matches TRBD2 (6 bases). This receptor was obtained from a man aged 65 to 85 with urothelial cancer. Written as DNA, the CDR3 is TGTGCCAGCAGCGCGACTAGTTCTGGGTACGAGCAGTACTTC. This sequence encodes CASSATSSGYEQYF.